This TCR beta chain originates from a study of shared clonotypes between healthy human individuals. Study-wide results and caveats: The study sampled only blood, and tissue repertoires likely differ.

Germline V gene data show CDR1 as SGHAT and CDR2 as FQNNGV. The CDR3 has 16 amino acids. V lost 5 bases, J lost 1 base, and 17 bases lay in between. Of note for this clone: Antigen: not known. This likely came from a read error, as a far larger clone is one base away. Distinct nucleotide sequences in the sample also encode this CDR3.

Nashville, Tennessee was home to all donors, each a Caucasian adult. Genomic DNA came from about 92 million PBMCs in unsorted samples. The sequenced material, unsorted PBMC DNA, was run on ten immunoSEQ deep assay plates. The method was immunoSEQ multiplex PCR; TCRdb's version includes in-frame clones alone and lacks a portion of them. Here the sample spans nearly 500,000 clones, 75% to 85% being singletons. The source material was PBMCs. This receptor was identified in a woman in her forties in good health. Some clones in this sample may be carry-over from other donors' samples. The gene calls are TRBV11-2 and TRBJ1-1; maybe TRBD1 (6 bases). CDR3 DNA sequence: TGTGCCAGCAGCCCCTACAGGGAGTCTCCGAACACTGAAGCTTTCTTT. Residues: CASSPYRESPNTEAFF. The entire variable domain, with the rest obtained from reference TRBV11-2 and TRBJ1-1, is as follows: EAGVAQSPRYKIIEKRQSVAFWCNPISGHATLYWYQQILGQGPKLLIQFQNNGVVDDSQLPKDRFSAERLKGVDSTLKIQPAKLEDSAVYLCASSPYRESPNTEAFFGQGTRLTVV.